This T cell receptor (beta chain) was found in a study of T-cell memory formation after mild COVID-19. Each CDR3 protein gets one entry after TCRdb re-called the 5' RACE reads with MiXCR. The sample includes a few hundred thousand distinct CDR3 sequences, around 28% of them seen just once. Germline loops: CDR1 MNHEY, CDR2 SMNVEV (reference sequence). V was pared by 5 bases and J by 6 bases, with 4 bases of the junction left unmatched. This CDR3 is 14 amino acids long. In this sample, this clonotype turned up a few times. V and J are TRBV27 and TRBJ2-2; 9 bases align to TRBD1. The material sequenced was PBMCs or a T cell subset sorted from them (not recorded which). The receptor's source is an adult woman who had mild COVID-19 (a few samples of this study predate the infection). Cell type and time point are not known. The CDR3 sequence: CASSVDRGPGELFF. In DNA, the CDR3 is TGTGCCAGCAGTGTGGACAGGGGCCCCGGGGAGCTGTTTTTT.